This entry is about one TCR beta chain. The CDR3 contains 14 residues. V was cut by 2 bases and J by 7 bases, with 14 bases left in between. The data were taken from a study of patients and donors after allogeneic stem cell transplantation. TCRdb recomputed calls from the RT-PCR reads with MiXCR, one row per CDR3 protein. This sample has 400,000 to 450,000 distinct CDR3 sequences; roughly 17% occur once, and the top ten carry just over 7%. V gene TRBV12-3 or TRBV12-4 combines with J gene TRBJ1-1; maybe TRBD1 (5 bases). This TCR was sampled from a human donor who was either an allogeneic HSCT recipient or a stem cell or donor lymphocyte infusion donor (not recorded which). It is not recorded whose cells these are; they may come from a transplant donor. Sequenced: blood, either unsorted or a sorted T cell fraction (not recorded which). For the CDR3, the DNA is TGTGCCAGCAGTTTACTCGGGGGGAGCATTGAAGCTTTCTTT. The encoded protein is CASSLLGGSIEAFF.